The clone carrying this TCR beta chain was seen a few times. Its specificity is unknown. The sample is drawn from a study of CD8+ T cells in alopecia areata. Whole-study results and caveats: Resident alphabeta T cells of normal skin are also sequenced in scalp samples.

Sequencing templates came from extracted RNA that was reverse transcribed into cDNA. The table came from immunoSEQ multiplex PCR; TCRdb's copy has only in-frame clones and leaves some out. Of 25,000 or so clones in the sample, 40% to 60% are singletons; the top ten hold roughly a third. Germline CDR1 reads SGHAT; CDR2 reads FQNNGV. This CDR3 is 16 amino acids long. V was clipped by 4 bases and J by 2 bases, with 18 bases between them. Peripheral blood samples and lesional scalp punch biopsies were obtained from alopecia areata patients. The sequencing input was NKG2D-high CD8+ T cells sorted from blood. The chain uses TRBV11-2 and TRBJ2-7, with D unresolved. This TCR was recovered from a human donor with alopecia areata. The CDR3 reads CASSYRAPILPYEQYF. CDR3 sequence (DNA): TGTGCCAGCAGCTACCGGGCTCCGATCTTGCCCTACGAGCAGTACTTC.